The sequence of this T cell receptor beta chain was determined in a study of blood T cell repertoires in COVID-19. V was clipped by 5 bases and J by 1 base, with 9 bases between them. The CDR3 loop spans 13 amino acids. Using immunoSEQ multiplex PCR, the repertoire was profiled, and TCRdb retains in-frame clones only, with some absent. The table has about 340,000 clones, more than 70% seen once. The sequenced material came from peripheral blood. V is TRBV12-3 or TRBV12-4 and J is TRBJ2-7; the D is unclear. This receptor was identified in a young man with active or convalescent COVID-19. CDR3: CASSPGFSYEQYF. The CDR3 DNA reads as TGTGCCAGCAGTCCAGGATTTTCCTACGAGCAGTACTTC.